The 8 T cell receptor beta chains presented below share a single source sample, sequenced in a study of cytomegalovirus exposure and HLA in healthy donors. PCR primers comprised 60 Vbeta and 13 Jbeta primers. TCRdb's copy holds only in-frame clones and misses some; the assay was immunoSEQ multiplex PCR. Counted here are under 200,000 clones, 84% occurring once; the ten biggest clones make up approximately 0.98%. The material sequenced was PBMCs. These TCRs come from a man aged 25-45 years in good health and CMV-seronegative.

This clone is a singleton in its sample. This rearrangement joins TRBV27 to TRBJ1-1, with 7 nucleotides matching TRBD1. CDR1 and CDR2 (germline): MNHEY, SMNVEV (reference sequence). The V and J ends lost 6 bases and 3 bases, in that order; junction bases with no gene match: 10. This CDR3 spans 15 amino acids. The CDR3 is CASSPVGRGDTEAFF. Here the CDR3 DNA reads TGTGCCAGCAGCCCCGTCGGCAGGGGGGACACTGAAGCTTTCTTT.

The chain has TRBV27 and TRBJ2-7; 10 bases are a match to TRBD1. The junction had 2 bases not matched to a gene; V was cut back by 6 bases and J by 3 bases. The CDR3 is 13 amino acids. Germline CDR1 and CDR2: MNHEY and SMNVEV (reference sequence). The CDR3 DNA follows: TGTGCCAGCAGCCGGACAGGGGGCTACGAGCAGTACTTC. This codes for CASSRTGGYEQYF.

This rearrangement joins TRBV23-1 to TRBJ1-1; a weak D match, TRBD1 (5 bases). TRBV23-1 is filed as an ORF, its function uncertain. Trimming removed 2 bases at V and 0 bases at J, with 10 bases between. The CDR3 spans 15 residues. For the CDR3, the DNA is TGCGCCAGCAGTCAAGGCAGGGTGTTGAACACTGAAGCTTTCTTT. This encodes CASSQGRVLNTEAFF.

The J gene is TRBJ1-6, the V gene TRBV9; TRBD1 matches at 8 bases. Germline values: CDR1 SGDLS, CDR2 YYNGEE. V was clipped by 4 bases and J by 7 bases; unmatched bases: 13. This CDR3 contains 17 residues. The CDR3 DNA sequence: TGTGCCAGCAGCTCTGGGACAGGATTGGGCCTCAATTCACCCCTCCACTTT. This codes for CASSSGTGLGLNSPLHF.

The chain carries TRBV4-3 and TRBJ1-4; D is unclear. Germline V gene lookup returns CDR1 LGHNA and CDR2 YSLEER. Trimming removed 0 bases at V and 0 bases at J, with 5 bases between. This CDR3 contains 15 residues. This CDR3 reads CASSQDTSTNEKLFF. The CDR3 coding sequence is TGCGCCAGCAGCCAAGACACTTCAACTAATGAAAAACTGTTTTTT.

The CDR3 coding sequence is TGTGCCAGCACACACAAGATAAACAAGACAGAACTATATGGCTACACCTTC. The encoded protein is CASTHKINKTELYGYTF. The rearrangement uses TRBV21-1 and TRBJ1-2; the table's D call TRBD1 went unverified against the DNA. TRBV21-1 is a recognized pseudogene. The CDR3 is 17 residues long.

V and J are TRBV28 and TRBJ2-7, with 10 bases fitting TRBD2. This CDR3 has 14 residues. V trimming: 5 bases; J trimming: 4 bases; junction bases outside the gene matches: 5. Germline loops: CDR1 MDHEN, CDR2 SYDVKM. Here the CDR3 reads CASSIAGGLYEQYF. CDR3 DNA sequence: TGTGCCAGCAGTATAGCGGGGGGACTATACGAGCAGTACTTC.

The rearrangement uses TRBV30 and TRBJ2-5, with D possibly TRBD1 on 6 matching bases. The CDR3 contains 13 residues. Trimming left V 5 bases short and J 2 bases short, with 12 bases between. The V gene's germline CDR1 is GTSNPN and CDR2 SVGIG (reference sequence). CDR3 DNA: TGTGCCTGGGGATGGGGGCTTCAAGAGACCCAGTACTTC. Translation gives CAWGWGLQETQYF.